The T cell receptor (beta chain) described here comes from a study of blood T cell repertoires in COVID-19. The table came from immunoSEQ multiplex PCR; TCRdb's copy has only in-frame clones and leaves some out. The sample has more than 40,000 clones, 65% to 85% seen once. The clonotype comes from a man in his fifties with active COVID-19. Input material: peripheral blood.

The CDR3 DNA reads as TGTGCCAGCAGTTACGGCGGGGTCTCCTACGAGCAGTACTTC. Protein: CASSYGGVSYEQYF. The chain has TRBV6-6 and TRBJ2-7; tentative D call: TRBD2 (6 bases). With 2 bases removed from V and 0 bases from J, the gap between germline ends came to 8 bases. The germline V gene encodes CDR1 MNHNY and CDR2 SVGAGI (reference sequence). This CDR3 contains 14 residues.